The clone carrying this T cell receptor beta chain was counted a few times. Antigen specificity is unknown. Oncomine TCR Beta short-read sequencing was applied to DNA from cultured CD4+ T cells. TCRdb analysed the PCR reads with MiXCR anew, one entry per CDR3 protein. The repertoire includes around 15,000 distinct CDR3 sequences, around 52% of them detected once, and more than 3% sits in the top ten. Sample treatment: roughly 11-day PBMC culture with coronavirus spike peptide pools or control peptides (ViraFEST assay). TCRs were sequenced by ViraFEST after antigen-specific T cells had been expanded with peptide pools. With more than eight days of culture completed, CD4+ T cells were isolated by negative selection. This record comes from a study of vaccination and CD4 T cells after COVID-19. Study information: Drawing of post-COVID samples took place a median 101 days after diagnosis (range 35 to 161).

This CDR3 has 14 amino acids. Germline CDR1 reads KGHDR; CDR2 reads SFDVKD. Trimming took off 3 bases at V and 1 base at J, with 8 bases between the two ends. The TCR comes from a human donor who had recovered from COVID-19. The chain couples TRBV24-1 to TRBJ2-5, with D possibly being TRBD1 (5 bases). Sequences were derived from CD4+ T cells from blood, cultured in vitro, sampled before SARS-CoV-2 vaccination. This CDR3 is CATSDHRPQETQYF. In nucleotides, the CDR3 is TGTGCCACCAGTGATCACAGGCCCCAAGAGACCCAGTACTTC.